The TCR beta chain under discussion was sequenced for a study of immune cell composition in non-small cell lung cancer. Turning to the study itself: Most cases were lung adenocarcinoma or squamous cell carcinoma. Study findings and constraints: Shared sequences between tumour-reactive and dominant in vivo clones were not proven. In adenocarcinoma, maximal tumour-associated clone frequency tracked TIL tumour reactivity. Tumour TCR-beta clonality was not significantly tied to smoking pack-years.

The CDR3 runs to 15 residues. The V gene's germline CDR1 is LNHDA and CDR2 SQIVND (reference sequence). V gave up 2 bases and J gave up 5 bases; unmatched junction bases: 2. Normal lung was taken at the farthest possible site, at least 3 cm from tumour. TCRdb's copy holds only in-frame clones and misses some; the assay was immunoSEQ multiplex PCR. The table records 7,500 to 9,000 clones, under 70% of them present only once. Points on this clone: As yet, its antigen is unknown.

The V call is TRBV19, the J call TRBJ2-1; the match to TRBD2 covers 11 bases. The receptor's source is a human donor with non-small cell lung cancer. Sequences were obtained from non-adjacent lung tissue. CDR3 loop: CASSILAGGHNEQFF. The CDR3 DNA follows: TGTGCCAGTAGTATACTAGCGGGGGGCCACAATGAGCAGTTCTTC.